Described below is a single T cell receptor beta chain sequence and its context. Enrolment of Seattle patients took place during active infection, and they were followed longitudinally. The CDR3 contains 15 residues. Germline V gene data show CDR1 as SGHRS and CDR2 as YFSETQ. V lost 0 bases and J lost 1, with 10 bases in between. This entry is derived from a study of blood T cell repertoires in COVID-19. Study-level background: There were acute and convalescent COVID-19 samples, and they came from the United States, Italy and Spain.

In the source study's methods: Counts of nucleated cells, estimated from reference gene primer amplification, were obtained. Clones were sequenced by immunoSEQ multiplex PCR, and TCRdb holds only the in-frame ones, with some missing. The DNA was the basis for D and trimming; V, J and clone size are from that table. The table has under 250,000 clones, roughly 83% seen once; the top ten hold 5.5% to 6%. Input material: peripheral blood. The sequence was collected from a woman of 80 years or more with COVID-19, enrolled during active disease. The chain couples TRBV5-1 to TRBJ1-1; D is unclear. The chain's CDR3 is CASSLELRENTEAFF. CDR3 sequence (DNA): TGCGCCAGCAGCTTGGAGTTGCGAGAGAACACTGAAGCTTTCTTT.